This T cell receptor (beta chain) is drawn from a study of blood T cell repertoires in COVID-19. Study background: Some COVID-19 samples were acute and others convalescent; all came from the United States, Italy and Spain. Nucleic acid was either cDNA or gDNA, and it came from T cells, B-cell-depleted T cells, or PBMCs.

The count of this clone is one. Per the original methods: Using reference gene primer amplification, nucleated cell counts were estimated. Only in-frame clones appear in the TCRdb table, and some are missing; sequencing was by immunoSEQ multiplex PCR. The DNA gave D and trimming, while V, J and clone size come from that table. Of about 62,000 clones detected, roughly 90% appear once; the ten largest clones hold 5% to 7%. Sequencing was performed on peripheral blood. This receptor was taken from a human donor in a cohort sampled during active COVID-19.

The CDR3, as DNA: TGTGCCAGCAGCGCCTCTCACCAGCGTCCTGAAAAACTGTTTTTT. Its protein product is CASSASHQRPEKLFF. The chain recombines TRBV9 with TRBJ1-4; D not resolved. The V gene lost 3 bases and the J gene lost 7 bases, with 16 bases spanning the gap. Germline lookup yields CDR1 SGDLS and CDR2 YYNGEE. The CDR3 consists of 15 residues.